The clone carrying this T cell receptor (beta chain) came up many times. This entry is derived from a study of identical twins. Per the germline V gene, CDR1 is DFQATT and CDR2 is SNEGSKA (reference sequence). V lost 5 bases to trimming and J lost 4 bases, with 6 bases between them. The CDR3 runs to 11 residues. TCRdb passed the 5' RACE reads through MiXCR, listing each CDR3 protein once. The table shows about 730,000 distinct CDR3 sequences, with 20% to 25% occurring only once. The data were also submitted as part of a second study, on T cells expressing NK-cell markers.

The chain combines TRBV20-1 with TRBJ2-1; D is undetermined. Sequences were obtained from PBMCs. The clonotype was recovered from a woman under 30 in good health. In DNA form, the CDR3 reads TGCAGTGCTGACTTGTACAATGAGCAGTTCTTC. This gives the protein CSADLYNEQFF.